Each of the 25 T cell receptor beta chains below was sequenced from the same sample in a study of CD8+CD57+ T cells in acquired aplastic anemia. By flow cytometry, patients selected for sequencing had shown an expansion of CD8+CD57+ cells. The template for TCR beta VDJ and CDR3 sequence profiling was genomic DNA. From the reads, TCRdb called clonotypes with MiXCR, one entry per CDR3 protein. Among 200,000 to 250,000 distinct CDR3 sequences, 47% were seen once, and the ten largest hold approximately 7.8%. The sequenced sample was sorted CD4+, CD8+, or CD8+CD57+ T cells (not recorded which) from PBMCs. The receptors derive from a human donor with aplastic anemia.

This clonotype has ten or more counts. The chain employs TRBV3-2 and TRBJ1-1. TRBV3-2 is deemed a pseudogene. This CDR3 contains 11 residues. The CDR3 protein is CASSHGWEAFF. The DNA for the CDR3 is TGTGCCAGCAGCCATGGTTGGGAAGCTTTCTTT.

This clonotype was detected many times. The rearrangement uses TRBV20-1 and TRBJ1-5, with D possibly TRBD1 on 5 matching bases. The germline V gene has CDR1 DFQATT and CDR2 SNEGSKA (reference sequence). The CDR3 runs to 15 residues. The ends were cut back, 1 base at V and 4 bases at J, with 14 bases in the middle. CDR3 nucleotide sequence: TGCAGTGCTAGAGGGGGACTCGGAGGGAATCAGCCCCAGCATTTT. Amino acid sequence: CSARGGLGGNQPQHF.

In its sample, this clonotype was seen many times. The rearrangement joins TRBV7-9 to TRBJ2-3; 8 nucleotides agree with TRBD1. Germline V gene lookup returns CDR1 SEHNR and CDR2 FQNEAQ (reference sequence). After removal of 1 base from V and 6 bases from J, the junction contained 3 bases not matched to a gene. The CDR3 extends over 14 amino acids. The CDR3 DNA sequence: TGTGCCAGCAGCTTAGTACAGGGGGACGATACGCAGTATTTT. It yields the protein CASSLVQGDDTQYF.

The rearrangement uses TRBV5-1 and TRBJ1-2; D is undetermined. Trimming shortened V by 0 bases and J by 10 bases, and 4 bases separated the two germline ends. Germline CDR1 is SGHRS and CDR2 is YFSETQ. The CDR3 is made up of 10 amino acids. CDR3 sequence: CASSLGDYTF. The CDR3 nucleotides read TGCGCCAGCAGCTTGGGAGACTACACCTTC.

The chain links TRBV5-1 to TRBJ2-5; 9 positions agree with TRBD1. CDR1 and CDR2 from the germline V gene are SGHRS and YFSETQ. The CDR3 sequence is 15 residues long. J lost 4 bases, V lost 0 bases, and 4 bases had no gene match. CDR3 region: CASSLVQTGGETQYF. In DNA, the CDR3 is TGCGCCAGCAGCTTGGTTCAGACAGGGGGAGAGACCCAGTACTTC.

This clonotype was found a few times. The CDR3: CASSTNPSGSYEQYF. CDR3 in DNA: TGTGCCAGCAGTACGAACCCTAGCGGCTCCTACGAGCAGTACTTC. This chain links TRBV28 with TRBJ2-7, with 7 bases matching TRBD2. The CDR3 is 15 amino acids. After removal of 5 bases from V and 0 bases from J, the junction contained 7 bases not matched to a gene. Germline assignment: CDR1 MDHEN and CDR2 SYDVKM. The whole variable domain, remainder taken from reference TRBV28 and TRBJ2-7, is DVKVTQSSRYLVKRTGEKVFLECVQDMDHENMFWYRQDPGLGLRLIYFSYDVKMKEKGDIPEGYSVSREKKERFSLILESASTNQTSMYLCASSTNPSGSYEQYFGPGTRLTVT.

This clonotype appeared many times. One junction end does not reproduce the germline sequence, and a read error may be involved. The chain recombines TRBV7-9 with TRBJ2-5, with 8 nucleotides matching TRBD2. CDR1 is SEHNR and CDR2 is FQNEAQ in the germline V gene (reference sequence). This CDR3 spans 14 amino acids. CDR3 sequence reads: CASSSSGAQETQYF. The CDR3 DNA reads TGCGCCAGCAGCAGTAGCGGGGCGCAAGAGACCCAGTACTTC.

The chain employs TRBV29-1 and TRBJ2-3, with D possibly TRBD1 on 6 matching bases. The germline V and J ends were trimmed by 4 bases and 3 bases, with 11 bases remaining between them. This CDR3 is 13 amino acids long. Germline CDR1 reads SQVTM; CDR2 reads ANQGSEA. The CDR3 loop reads CSVVRGVTDTQYF. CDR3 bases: TGCAGCGTTGTCAGGGGAGTTACAGATACGCAGTATTTT.

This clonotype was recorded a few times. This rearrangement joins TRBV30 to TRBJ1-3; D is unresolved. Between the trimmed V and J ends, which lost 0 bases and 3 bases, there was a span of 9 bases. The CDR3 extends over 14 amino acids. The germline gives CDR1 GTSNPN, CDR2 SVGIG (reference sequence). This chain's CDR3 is CAWSVSGVGNTIYF. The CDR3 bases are TGTGCCTGGAGTGTGAGTGGCGTTGGAAACACCATATATTTT.

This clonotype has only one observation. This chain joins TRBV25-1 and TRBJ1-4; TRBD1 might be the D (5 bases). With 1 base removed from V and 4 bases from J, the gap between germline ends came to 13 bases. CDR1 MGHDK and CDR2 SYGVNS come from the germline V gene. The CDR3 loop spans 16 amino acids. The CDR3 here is CASSEWPGLVNEKLFF. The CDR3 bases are TGTGCCAGCAGTGAATGGCCGGGACTGGTTAATGAAAAACTGTTTTTT. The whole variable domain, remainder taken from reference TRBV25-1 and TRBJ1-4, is EADIYQTPRYLVIGTGKKITLECSQTMGHDKMYWYQQDPGMELHLIHYSYGVNSTEKGDLSSESTVSRIRTEHFPLTLESARPSHTSQYLCASSEWPGLVNEKLFFGSGTQLSVL.

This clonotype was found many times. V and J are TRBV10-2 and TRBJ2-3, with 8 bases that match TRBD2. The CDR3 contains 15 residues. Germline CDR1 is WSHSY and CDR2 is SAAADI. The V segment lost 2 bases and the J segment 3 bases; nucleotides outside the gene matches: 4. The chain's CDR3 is CASSERVAGTDTQYF. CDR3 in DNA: TGCGCCAGCAGTGAGCGTGTAGCGGGGACAGATACGCAGTATTTT.

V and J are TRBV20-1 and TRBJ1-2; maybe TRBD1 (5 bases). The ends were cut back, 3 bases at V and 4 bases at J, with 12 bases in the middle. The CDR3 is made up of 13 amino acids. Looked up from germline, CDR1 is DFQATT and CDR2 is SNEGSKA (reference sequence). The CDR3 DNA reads TGCAGTGCTAGTGGGGGTGAAAGCTATGGCTACACCTTC. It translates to CSASGGESYGYTF.

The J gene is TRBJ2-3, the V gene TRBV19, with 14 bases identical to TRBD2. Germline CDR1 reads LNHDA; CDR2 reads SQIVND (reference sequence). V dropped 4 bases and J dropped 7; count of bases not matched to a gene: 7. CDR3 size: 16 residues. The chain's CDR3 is CASSSGTSGGTNTQYF. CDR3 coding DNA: TGTGCCAGTAGTAGCGGGACTAGCGGGGGCACGAATACGCAGTATTTT.

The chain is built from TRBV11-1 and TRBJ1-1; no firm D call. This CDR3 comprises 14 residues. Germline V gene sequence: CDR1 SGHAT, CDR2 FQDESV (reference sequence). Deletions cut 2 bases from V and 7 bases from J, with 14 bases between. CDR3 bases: TGTGCCAGCAGCTTAAATCCGGGTAGGATTGAAGCTTTCTTT. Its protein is CASSLNPGRIEAFF.

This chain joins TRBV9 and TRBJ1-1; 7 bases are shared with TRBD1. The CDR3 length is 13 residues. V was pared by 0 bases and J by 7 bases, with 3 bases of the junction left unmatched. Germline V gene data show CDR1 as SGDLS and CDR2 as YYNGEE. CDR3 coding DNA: TGTGCCAGCAGCGTAGAGGGACAGCTTGAAGCTTTCTTT. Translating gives CASSVEGQLEAFF.

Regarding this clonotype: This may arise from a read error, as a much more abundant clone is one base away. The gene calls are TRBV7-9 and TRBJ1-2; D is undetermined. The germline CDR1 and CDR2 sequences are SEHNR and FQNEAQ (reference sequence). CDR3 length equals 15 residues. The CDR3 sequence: CAGSPVTRTLYGYTF. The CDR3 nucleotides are TGTGCCGGCAGCCCCGTGACCAGGACCCTTTATGGCTACACCTTC. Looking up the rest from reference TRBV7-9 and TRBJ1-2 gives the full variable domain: DTGVSQNPRHKITKRGQNVTFRCDPISEHNRLYWYRQTLGQGPEFLTYFQNEAQLEKSRLLSDRFSAERPKGSFSTLEIQRTEQGDSAMYLCAGSPVTRTLYGYTFGSGTRLTVV.

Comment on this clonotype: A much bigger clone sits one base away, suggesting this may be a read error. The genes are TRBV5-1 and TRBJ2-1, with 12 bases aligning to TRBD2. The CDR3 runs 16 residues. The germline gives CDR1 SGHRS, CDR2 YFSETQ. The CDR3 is CASSLPRLAGVNGQFF. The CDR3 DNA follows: TGCGCCAGCAGCTTGCCCCGACTAGCGGGAGTCAATGGGCAGTTCTTC.

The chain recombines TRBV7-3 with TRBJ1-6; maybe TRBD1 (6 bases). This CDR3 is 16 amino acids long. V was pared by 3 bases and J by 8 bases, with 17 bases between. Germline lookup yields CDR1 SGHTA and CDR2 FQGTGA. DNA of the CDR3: TGTGCCAGCAGCTTTCCAAGCGGGGGCCCCGATTCACCCCTCCACTTT. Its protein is CASSFPSGGPDSPLHF.

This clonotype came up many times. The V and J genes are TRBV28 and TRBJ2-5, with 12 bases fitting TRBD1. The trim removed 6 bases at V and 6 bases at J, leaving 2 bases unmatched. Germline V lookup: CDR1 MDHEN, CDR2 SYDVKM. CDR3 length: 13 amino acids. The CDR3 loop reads CASRGTGGKTQYF. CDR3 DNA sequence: TGTGCCAGCAGGGGGACAGGGGGCAAGACCCAGTACTTC.

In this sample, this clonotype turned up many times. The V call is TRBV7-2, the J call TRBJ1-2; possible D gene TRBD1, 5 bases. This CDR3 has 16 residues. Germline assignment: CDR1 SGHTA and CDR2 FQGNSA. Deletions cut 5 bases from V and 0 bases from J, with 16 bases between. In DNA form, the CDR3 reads TGTGCCAGCAGCCCGGAGGCAGGGCCTACTAACTATGGCTACACCTTC. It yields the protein CASSPEAGPTNYGYTF.

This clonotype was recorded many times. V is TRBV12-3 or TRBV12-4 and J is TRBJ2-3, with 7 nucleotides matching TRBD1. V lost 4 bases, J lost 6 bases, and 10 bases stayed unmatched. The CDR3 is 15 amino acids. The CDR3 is CASSSRDRVGDTQYF. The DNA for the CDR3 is TGTGCCAGCAGTTCCAGAGACAGGGTGGGGGATACGCAGTATTTT.

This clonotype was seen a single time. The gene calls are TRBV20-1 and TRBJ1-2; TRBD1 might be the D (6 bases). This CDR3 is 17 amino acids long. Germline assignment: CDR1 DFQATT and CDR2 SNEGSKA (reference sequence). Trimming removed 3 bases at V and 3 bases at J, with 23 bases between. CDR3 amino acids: CSARRTSGGEADYGYTF. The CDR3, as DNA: TGCAGTGCTAGGCGGACTAGCGGGGGCGAGGCTGACTATGGCTACACCTTC.

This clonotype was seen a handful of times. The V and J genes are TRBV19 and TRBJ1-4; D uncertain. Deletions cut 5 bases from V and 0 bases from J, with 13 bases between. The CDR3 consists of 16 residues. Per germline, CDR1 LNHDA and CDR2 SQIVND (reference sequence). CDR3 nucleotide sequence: TGTGCCAGTAGTCCGAGTGGTACCCCAACTAATGAAAAACTGTTTTTT. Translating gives CASSPSGTPTNEKLFF.

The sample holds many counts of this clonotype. CDR3 region: CSASDGNTEAFF. CDR3 bases: TGCAGTGCTTCCGACGGTAACACTGAAGCTTTCTTT. The chain has TRBV20-1 and TRBJ1-1; no firm D call. V was cut by 5 bases and J by 2 bases, with 9 bases left in between. Germline V gene lookup returns CDR1 DFQATT and CDR2 SNEGSKA (reference sequence). The CDR3 loop spans 12 amino acids.

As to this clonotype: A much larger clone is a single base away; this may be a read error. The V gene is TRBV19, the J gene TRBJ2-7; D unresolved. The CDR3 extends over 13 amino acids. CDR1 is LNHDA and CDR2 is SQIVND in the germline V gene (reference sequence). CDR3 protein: CVSSMYDGYEQYF. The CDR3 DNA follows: TGTGTCAGTAGTATGTACGACGGCTACGAGCAGTACTTC.